A single sample is the source of the 18 T cell receptor beta chains below, sequenced in a study of early T cells in non-severe SARS-CoV-2 infection. One entry per CDR3 protein results from TCRdb running MiXCR on the 5' RACE reads. Of tens of thousands of distinct CDR3 sequences in the sample, under 7.5% were seen once. Material: whole blood. The receptors come from an adult who was a healthcare worker with PCR-confirmed SARS-CoV-2 infection or an uninfected control (not recorded which).

This clonotype was counted many times. CDR3 in DNA: TGTGCCAGCAGCGCCGGGACGGGGAACTCCTACAATGAGCAGTTCTTC. Translation: CASSAGTGNSYNEQFF. V gene TRBV9 combines with J gene TRBJ2-1; D is possibly TRBD1 or TRBD2 (5 bases each). The CDR3 consists of 16 residues. The V and J ends lost 3 bases and 0 bases respectively, with 13 bases between them. Germline V gene sequence: CDR1 SGDLS, CDR2 YYNGEE. Variable domain in full (rest from reference TRBV9 and TRBJ2-1): DSGVTQTPKHLITATGQRVTLRCSPRSGDLSVYWYQQSLDQGLQFLIQYYNGEERAKGNILERFSAQQFPDLHSELNLSSLELGDSALYFCASSAGTGNSYNEQFFGPGTRLTVL.

This clonotype was recorded many times. V and J are TRBV6-1 and TRBJ2-5, with TRBD1 matching 7 bases. CDR1 and CDR2 (germline): MNHNS, SASEGT. Germline trimming cut 4 bases from V and 3 bases from J; bases unmatched to any gene: 8. The CDR3 has 15 amino acids. The chain's CDR3 is CASSAAGTEKETQYF. CDR3 nucleotides: TGTGCCAGCAGTGCAGCCGGGACAGAAAAAGAGACCCAGTACTTC.

Ten or more counts support this clonotype. The CDR3 nucleotides read TGTGCCAGCAGCCCCACCCAGGGATCAGATACGCAGTATTTT. Translated, it gives CASSPTQGSDTQYF. The chain couples TRBV28 to TRBJ2-3; tentative D call: TRBD1 (5 bases). V was clipped by 6 bases and J by 4 bases, with 14 bases between them. The CDR3 is made up of 14 amino acids. Per the germline V gene, CDR1 is MDHEN and CDR2 is SYDVKM. Looking up the rest from reference TRBV28 and TRBJ2-3 gives the full variable domain: DVKVTQSSRYLVKRTGEKVFLECVQDMDHENMFWYRQDPGLGLRLIYFSYDVKMKEKGDIPEGYSVSREKKERFSLILESASTNQTSMYLCASSPTQGSDTQYFGPGTRLTVL.

This clonotype was observed at least ten times. The chain employs TRBV12-3 or TRBV12-4 and TRBJ1-1; 10 nucleotides align to TRBD1. CDR3 size: 15 residues. The V and J ends lost 6 bases and 4 bases, in that order; junction bases with no gene match: 8. CDR3 residues: CASREGTGDSTEAFF. CDR3 coding DNA: TGTGCCAGCAGGGAGGGGACAGGGGATTCCACTGAAGCTTTCTTT.

The chain joins TRBV28 to TRBJ1-5; D call uncertain. The CDR3 has 13 residues. Germline values: CDR1 MDHEN, CDR2 SYDVKM. Deletions cut 5 bases from V and 7 bases from J, with 12 bases between. The CDR3 loop is CASSPPPVQPQHF. Here the CDR3 DNA reads TGTGCCAGCAGTCCACCTCCAGTGCAGCCCCAGCATTTT.

This clonotype was found many times. This sequence joins TRBV20-1 and TRBJ1-5; D not certain. The germline V gene encodes CDR1 DFQATT and CDR2 SNEGSKA (reference sequence). This CDR3 comprises 17 residues. The V and J ends lost 5 bases and 0 bases respectively, with 20 bases between them. The CDR3 reads CSAAKQADLFSNQPQHF. In DNA form, the CDR3 reads TGCAGTGCTGCCAAGCAAGCGGATTTGTTTAGCAATCAGCCCCAGCATTTT.

This clonotype has at least ten counts. The chain couples TRBV20-1 to TRBJ2-1; a weak D match, TRBD1 (5 bases). This CDR3 has 14 residues. V lost 4 bases, J lost 7 bases, and 17 bases lay in between. Per germline, CDR1 DFQATT and CDR2 SNEGSKA (reference sequence). Here the CDR3 DNA reads TGCAGTGCTAAGGGCAGGGCGACCCTAAATGAGCAGTTCTTC. This encodes CSAKGRATLNEQFF.

The table lists this clonotype with a few counts. CDR3 loop: CSVGTGNTGELFF. The CDR3, as DNA: TGCAGCGTTGGGACAGGGAATACCGGGGAGCTGTTTTTT. This chain links TRBV29-1 with TRBJ2-2; TRBD1 matches at 8 bases. Germline lookup yields CDR1 SQVTM and CDR2 ANQGSEA. This CDR3 is built from 13 residues. V gave up 4 bases and J gave up 5 bases; unmatched junction bases: 3.

At least ten counts were recorded for this clonotype. This chain uses TRBV20-1 with TRBJ1-4, with TRBD1 matching 10 bases. Trimming cost V 1 base and J 12 bases; bases outside gene matches: 23. CDR3 length: 19 amino acids. Germline V gene sequence: CDR1 DFQATT, CDR2 SNEGSKA (reference sequence). CDR3 sequence reads: CSARAVEGQWDRGRSELFF. The CDR3 coding sequence is TGCAGTGCTAGAGCTGTCGAAGGGCAGTGGGACAGGGGTCGGTCCGAACTGTTTTTT.

This clonotype was detected only a few times. Here the CDR3 DNA reads TGTGCCAGCAGTTTCCCGGGGAGGGTCGAAAAACTGTTTTTT. It encodes CASSFPGRVEKLFF. J is TRBJ1-4 and V is TRBV28, with D uncertain. V lost 3 bases and J 8 bases, leaving 13 bases between the germline ends. The CDR3 totals 14 residues. Looked up from germline, CDR1 is MDHEN and CDR2 is SYDVKM.

This clonotype was picked up a small number of times. The chain employs TRBV20-1 and TRBJ2-7, with D possibly being TRBD1 (6 bases). Germline assignment: CDR1 DFQATT and CDR2 SNEGSKA (reference sequence). V lost 0 bases, J lost 2 bases, and 14 bases lay in between. The CDR3 loop spans 15 amino acids. The CDR3 DNA follows: TGCAGTGCTAGAGATACGGGACAACCTACCTACGAGCAGTACTTC. It translates to CSARDTGQPTYEQYF.

The chain uses TRBV29-1 and TRBJ2-3, with D perhaps matching TRBD2 (5 bases). Germline V gene sequence: CDR1 SQVTM, CDR2 ANQGSEA. The CDR3 covers 12 residues. V lost 3 bases and J lost 5, with 9 bases in between. CDR3: CSVEFAGDTQYF. DNA of the CDR3: TGCAGCGTTGAGTTTGCGGGAGATACGCAGTATTTT.

This clonotype came up many times. V usage is TRBV9 and J usage is TRBJ1-1, with D possibly TRBD1 on 5 matching bases. The V and J ends lost 2 bases and 4 bases respectively, with 15 bases between them. CDR1 and CDR2 (germline): SGDLS, YYNGEE. The CDR3 spans 15 residues. The CDR3 loop is CASSVGGDRATEAFF. The CDR3 DNA reads as TGTGCCAGCAGCGTGGGGGGAGATAGGGCCACTGAAGCTTTCTTT.

The chain recombines TRBV29-1 with TRBJ2-3; D call uncertain. Trimming pared 6 bases from V and 2 bases from J, leaving 6 bases between. CDR1 is SQVTM and CDR2 is ANQGSEA in the germline V gene. The CDR3 length is 11 residues. The CDR3: CSVHTTDTQYF. Here the CDR3 DNA reads TGCAGCGTGCACACCACAGATACGCAGTATTTT.

This clonotype has ten or more counts. The chain links TRBV10-3 to TRBJ2-7; 12 nucleotides agree with TRBD2. Germline CDR1 ENHRY, CDR2 SYGVKD. The CDR3 contains 15 residues. V dropped 4 bases and J dropped 7; count of bases not matched to a gene: 8. The CDR3 region is CAISAASGGAGEQYF. The CDR3 DNA is TGTGCCATCAGTGCGGCTAGCGGGGGGGCCGGAGAGCAGTACTTC.

This clonotype was seen repeatedly, ten times or more. This chain connects TRBV6-5 to TRBJ1-1; D may be TRBD1 (6 bases). The CDR3 runs to 14 residues. Trimming pared 4 bases from V and 2 bases from J, leaving 11 bases between. The germline V gene encodes CDR1 MNHEY and CDR2 SVGAGI. CDR3 DNA: TGTGCCAGCAGTTTGCTCGGGGGCAACACTGAAGCTTTCTTT. Translated: CASSLLGGNTEAFF.

CDR3: CASGLVAGVDTQYF. CDR3 DNA sequence: TGTGCTAGTGGTTTGGTTGCGGGGGTAGATACGCAGTATTTT. The chain couples TRBV12-5 to TRBJ2-3; 7 nucleotides line up with TRBD2. This CDR3 region has 14 residues. Looked up from germline, CDR1 is LGHNT and CDR2 is FRNRAP. The ends lost 0 bases at V and 5 bases at J; junction bases unmatched: 2.

This clonotype was detected ten times or more. The V gene is TRBV6-6, the J gene TRBJ1-3; 7 positions agree with TRBD1. Germline assignment: CDR1 MNHNY and CDR2 SVGAGI (reference sequence). The V and J ends lost 6 bases and 3 bases, in that order; junction bases with no gene match: 5. The CDR3 runs to 14 residues. The CDR3 coding sequence is TGTGCCAGCAGGACGGGACAGCATGGAAACACCATATATTTT. Its protein is CASRTGQHGNTIYF.